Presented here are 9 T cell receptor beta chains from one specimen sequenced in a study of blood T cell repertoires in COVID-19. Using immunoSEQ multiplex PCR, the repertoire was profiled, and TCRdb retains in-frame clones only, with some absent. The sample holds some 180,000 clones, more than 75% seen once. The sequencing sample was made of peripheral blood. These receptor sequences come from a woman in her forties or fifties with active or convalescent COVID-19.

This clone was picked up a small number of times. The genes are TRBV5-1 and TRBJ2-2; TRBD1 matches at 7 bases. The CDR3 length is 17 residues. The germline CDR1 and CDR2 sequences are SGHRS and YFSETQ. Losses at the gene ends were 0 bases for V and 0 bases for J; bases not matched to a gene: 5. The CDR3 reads CASSLGDRRTNTGELFF. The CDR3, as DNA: TGCGCCAGCAGCTTGGGGGACAGACGGACGAACACCGGGGAGCTGTTTTTT.

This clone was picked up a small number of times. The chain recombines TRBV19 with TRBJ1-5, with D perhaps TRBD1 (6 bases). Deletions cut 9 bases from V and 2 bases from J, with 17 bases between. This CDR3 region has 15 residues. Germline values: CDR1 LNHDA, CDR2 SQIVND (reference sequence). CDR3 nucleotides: TGTGCCAGCCGGGACATAAGGGGTGGCAATCAGCCCCAGCATTTT. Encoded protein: CASRDIRGGNQPQHF.

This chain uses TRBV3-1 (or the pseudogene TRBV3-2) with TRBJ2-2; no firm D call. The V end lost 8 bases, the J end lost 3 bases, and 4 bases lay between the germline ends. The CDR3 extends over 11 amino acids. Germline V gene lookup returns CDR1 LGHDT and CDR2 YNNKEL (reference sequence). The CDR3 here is CASRDTGELFF. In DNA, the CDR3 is TGTGCCAGCCGGGACACCGGGGAGCTGTTTTTT.

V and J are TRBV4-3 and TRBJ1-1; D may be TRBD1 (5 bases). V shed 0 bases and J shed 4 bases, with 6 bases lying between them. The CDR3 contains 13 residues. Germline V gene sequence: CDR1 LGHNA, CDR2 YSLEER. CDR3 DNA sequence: TGCGCCAGCAGCCAAGAGGGGCGCACTGAAGCTTTCTTT. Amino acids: CASSQEGRTEAFF.

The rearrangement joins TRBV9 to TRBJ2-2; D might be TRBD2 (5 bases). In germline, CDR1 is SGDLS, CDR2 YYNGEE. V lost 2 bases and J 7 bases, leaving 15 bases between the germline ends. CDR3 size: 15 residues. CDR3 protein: CASSVNLATGGELFF. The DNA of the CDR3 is TGTGCCAGCAGCGTTAACCTAGCAACCGGCGGGGAGCTGTTTTTT.

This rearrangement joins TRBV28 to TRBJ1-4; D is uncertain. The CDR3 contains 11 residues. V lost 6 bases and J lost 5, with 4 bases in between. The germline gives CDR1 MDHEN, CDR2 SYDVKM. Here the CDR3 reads CASRENEKLFF. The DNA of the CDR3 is TGTGCCAGCAGGGAGAATGAAAAACTGTTTTTT.

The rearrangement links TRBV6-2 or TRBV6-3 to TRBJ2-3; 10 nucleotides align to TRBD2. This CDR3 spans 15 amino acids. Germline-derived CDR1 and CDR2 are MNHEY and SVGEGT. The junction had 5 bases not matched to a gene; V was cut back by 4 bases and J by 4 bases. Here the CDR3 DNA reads TGTGCCAGCAGTTCCAGCGGGGGGGTTGCAGATACGCAGTATTTT. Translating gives CASSSSGGVADTQYF.

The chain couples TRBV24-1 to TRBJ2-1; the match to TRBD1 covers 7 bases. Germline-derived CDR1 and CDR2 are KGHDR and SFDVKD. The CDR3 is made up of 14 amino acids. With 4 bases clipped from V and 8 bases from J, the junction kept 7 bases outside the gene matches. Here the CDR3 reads CATSEVNRGHEQFF. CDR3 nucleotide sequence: TGTGCCACCAGTGAGGTGAACAGGGGACATGAGCAGTTCTTC.

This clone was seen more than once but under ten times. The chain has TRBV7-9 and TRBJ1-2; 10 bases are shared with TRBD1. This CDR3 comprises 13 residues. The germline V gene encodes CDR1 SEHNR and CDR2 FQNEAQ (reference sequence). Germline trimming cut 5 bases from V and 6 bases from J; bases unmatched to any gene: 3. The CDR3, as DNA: TGTGCCAGCAGCCGGACAGGGGGAGATGGCTACACCTTC. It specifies CASSRTGGDGYTF.